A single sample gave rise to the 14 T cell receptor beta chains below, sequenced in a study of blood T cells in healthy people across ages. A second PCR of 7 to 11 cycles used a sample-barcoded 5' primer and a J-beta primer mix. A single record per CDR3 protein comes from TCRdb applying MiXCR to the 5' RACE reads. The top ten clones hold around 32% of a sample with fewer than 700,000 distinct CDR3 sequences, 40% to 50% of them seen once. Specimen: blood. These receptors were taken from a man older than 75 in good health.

The DNA of the CDR3 is TGTGCCATCAGTGATTTAGGGAGGAACACTGAAGCTTTCTTT. Translated, it gives CAISDLGRNTEAFF. The gene calls are TRBV10-3 and TRBJ1-1, with unresolved D. The CDR3 is 14 amino acids. CDR1 and CDR2 from the germline V gene are ENHRY and SYGVKD. V was trimmed by 3 bases and J by 1 base, leaving 9 bases between them.

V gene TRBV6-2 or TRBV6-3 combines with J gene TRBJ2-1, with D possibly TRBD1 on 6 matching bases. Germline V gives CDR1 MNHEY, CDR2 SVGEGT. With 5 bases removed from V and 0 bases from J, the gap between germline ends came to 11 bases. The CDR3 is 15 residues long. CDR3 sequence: CASSTQGYSYNEQFF. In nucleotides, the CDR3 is TGTGCCAGCAGTACACAGGGATACTCCTACAATGAGCAGTTCTTC.

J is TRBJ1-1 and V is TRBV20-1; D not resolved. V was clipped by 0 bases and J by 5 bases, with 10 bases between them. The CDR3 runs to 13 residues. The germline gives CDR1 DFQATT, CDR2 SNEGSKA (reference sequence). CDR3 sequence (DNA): TGCAGTGCTAGAGAGGAAGGACGAACTGAAGCTTTCTTT. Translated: CSAREEGRTEAFF.

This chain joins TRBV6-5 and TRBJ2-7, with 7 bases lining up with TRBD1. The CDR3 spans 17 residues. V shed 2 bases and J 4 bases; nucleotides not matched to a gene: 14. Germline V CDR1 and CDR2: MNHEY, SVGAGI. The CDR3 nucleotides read TGTGCCAGCAGTTACGCCTATTCCGGGACAGATGATTACGAGCAGTACTTC. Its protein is CASSYAYSGTDDYEQYF.

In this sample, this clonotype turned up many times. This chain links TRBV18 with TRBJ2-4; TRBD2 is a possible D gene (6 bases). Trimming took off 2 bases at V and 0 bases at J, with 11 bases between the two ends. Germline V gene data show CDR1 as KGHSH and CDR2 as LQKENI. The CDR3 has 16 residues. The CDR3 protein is CASSPDSGVAKNIQYF. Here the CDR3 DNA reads TGTGCCAGCTCACCAGACTCGGGGGTAGCCAAAAACATTCAGTACTTC.

The CDR3 loop reads CALTDSLTSTDTQYF. CDR3 DNA: TGTGCCCTGACCGACAGTCTGACTAGCACAGATACGCAGTATTTT. The chain is built from TRBV28 and TRBJ2-3, with a tentative D call TRBD1 (5 bases). CDR1 is MDHEN, CDR2 SYDVKM, per germline. Trimming removed 11 bases from V and 0 bases from J, with 18 bases in between. The CDR3 contains 15 residues.

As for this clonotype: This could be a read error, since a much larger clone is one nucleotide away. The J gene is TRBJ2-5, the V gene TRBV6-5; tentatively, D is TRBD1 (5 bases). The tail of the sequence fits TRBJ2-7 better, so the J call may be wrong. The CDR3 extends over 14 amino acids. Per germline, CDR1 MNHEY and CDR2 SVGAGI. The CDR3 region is CASSYLKGLGEQYF. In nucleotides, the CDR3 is TGTGCCAGCAGTTACTTAAAGGGGTTAGGCGAGCAGTACTTC.

The CDR3 region is CAWSVWTVSNNEQFF. The CDR3 DNA is TGTGCCTGGAGTGTCTGGACGGTGAGCAACAATGAGCAGTTCTTC. This chain links TRBV30 with TRBJ2-1, with D hard to call. V was shortened by 0 bases and J by 5 bases, with 14 bases between the two germline ends. Germline lookup yields CDR1 GTSNPN and CDR2 SVGIG (reference sequence). The CDR3 extends over 15 amino acids.

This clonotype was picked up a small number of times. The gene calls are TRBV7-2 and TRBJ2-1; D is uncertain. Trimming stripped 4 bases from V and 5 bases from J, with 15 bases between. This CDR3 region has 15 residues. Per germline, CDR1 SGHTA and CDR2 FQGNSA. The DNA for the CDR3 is TGTGCCAGCAGCTCCGGGTGGTCTAGAAACAATGAGCAGTTCTTC. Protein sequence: CASSSGWSRNNEQFF. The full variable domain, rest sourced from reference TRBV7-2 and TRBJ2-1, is GAGVSQSPSNKVTEKGKDVELRCDPISGHTALYWYRQSLGQGLEFLIYFQGNSAPDKSGLPSDRFSAERTGGSVSTLTIQRTQQEDSAVYLCASSSGWSRNNEQFFGPGTRLTVL.

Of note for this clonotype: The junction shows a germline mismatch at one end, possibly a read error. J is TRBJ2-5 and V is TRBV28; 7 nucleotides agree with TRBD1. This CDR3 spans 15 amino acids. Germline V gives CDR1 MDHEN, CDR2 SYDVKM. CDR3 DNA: TGTGCCAGCAGCACTCCTTCCGGACAGGAAGAGAGCCAGTACTTC. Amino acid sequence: CASSTPSGQEESQYF.

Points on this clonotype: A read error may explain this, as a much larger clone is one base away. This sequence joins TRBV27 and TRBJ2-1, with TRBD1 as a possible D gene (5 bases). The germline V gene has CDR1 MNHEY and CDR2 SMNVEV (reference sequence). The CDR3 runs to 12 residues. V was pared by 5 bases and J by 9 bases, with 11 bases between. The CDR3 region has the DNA TGTGCCAGCAGTGGACAAAACAGTGAGCAGTTCTTC. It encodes CASSGQNSEQFF.

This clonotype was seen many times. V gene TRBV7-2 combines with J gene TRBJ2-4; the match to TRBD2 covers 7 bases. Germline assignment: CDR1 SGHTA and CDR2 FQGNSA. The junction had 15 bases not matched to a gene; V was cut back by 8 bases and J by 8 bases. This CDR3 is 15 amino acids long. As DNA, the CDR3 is TGTGCCAGCCGACCAGTGGCGGGAGTTGGGGACATTCAGTACTTC. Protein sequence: CASRPVAGVGDIQYF.

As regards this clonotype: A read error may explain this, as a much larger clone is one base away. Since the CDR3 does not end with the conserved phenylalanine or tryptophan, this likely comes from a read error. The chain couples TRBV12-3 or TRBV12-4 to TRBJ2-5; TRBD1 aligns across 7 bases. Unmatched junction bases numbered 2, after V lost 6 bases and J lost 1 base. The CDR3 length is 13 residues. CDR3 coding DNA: TGTGCCAGCAGAGGGACAGCCCAAGAGACCCAGTACTTA. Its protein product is CASRGTAQETQYL.

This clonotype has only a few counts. The CDR3: CAWSVGGRHNQPQHF. The CDR3 bases are TGTGCCTGGAGTGTGGGGGGGAGGCACAATCAGCCCCAGCATTTT. The chain joins TRBV30 to TRBJ1-5; possibly TRBD1 for D (5 bases). Trimming took off 0 bases at V and 3 bases at J, with 12 bases between the two ends. The CDR3 covers 15 residues. CDR1 and CDR2 from the germline V gene are GTSNPN and SVGIG (reference sequence).